These T cell receptor beta chains were read from a single sample in a study of blood T cell repertoires in COVID-19. Assay: immunoSEQ multiplex PCR; the TCRdb copy retains only in-frame clones and omits some. This sample has approximately 31,000 clones, with approximately 95% found just once. Sequenced material: peripheral blood. These receptors originate from a male donor with active COVID-19. Both conserved end residues are trimmed from each CDR3. Fields, in order: V gene, J gene, CDR3 protein.

>TRBV30|TRBJ1-1
AWRRFGGDTEAF
>TRBV7-3|TRBJ2-2
ASSPSGKGELF
>TRBV19|TRBJ2-1
AISSGGGVREQF
>TRBV5-1|TRBJ1-2
ASSENPPVYGYT
>TRBV12-3/TRBV12-4|TRBJ1-2
ASTRSGISGYT
>TRBV6-5|TRBJ1-1
ASSYSIGAGVKDAF
>TRBV19|TRBJ1-2
ASSINRRGQGYT
>TRBV27|TRBJ2-6
ASSDRYSFSGANVLT
>TRBV5-4|TRBJ1-1
ASSAQIGGDTEAF
>TRBV5-6|TRBJ1-2
ASSNLNYGYT
>TRBV6-5|TRBJ1-4
ASSRIQGVVEKLF
>TRBV3-1/TRBV3-2|TRBJ1-6
ASSQEGMGATLH
>TRBV12-3/TRBV12-4|TRBJ1-2
ASSLGTGSSYT
>TRBV3-1/TRBV3-2|TRBJ2-2
ASSQAAGGLRVGELF
>TRBV18|TRBJ1-5
ATSGTEFQPQH
>TRBV6-5|TRBJ1-3
ASSYDSGGNTIY
>TRBV27|TRBJ1-2
ASSLQGAAGYT
>TRBV12-5|TRBJ2-1
ASAGGQAYNEQF
>TRBV9|TRBJ2-3
ASSALEVPFTDTQY
>TRBV6-2/TRBV6-3|TRBJ1-1
ASSPQVINTEAF
>TRBV5-1|TRBJ1-2
ASSQGTGYGYT
>TRBV20-1|TRBJ2-7
SASSGTSGVNYEQY
>TRBV3-1/TRBV3-2|TRBJ2-1
ASSQRGFSYNEQF
>TRBV18|TRBJ1-1
ASSRSQNTEAF
>TRBV7-2|TRBJ1-2
ASSTGQGYGYT
>TRBV6-2/TRBV6-3|TRBJ1-5
ASSYPGRQPQH
>TRBV5-4|TRBJ1-2
ASSLRSSGVGYT
>TRBV7-2|TRBJ1-2
ASSLGPGSYGYT
>TRBV24-1|TRBJ2-2
ATSDPNNTGELF
>TRBV7-2|TRBJ2-2
ASRSRGLSTGELF
>TRBV19|TRBJ2-7
ASRGTGDSYEQY
>TRBV5-1|TRBJ1-6
ASSLEENSPLH
>TRBV23-1|TRBJ2-7
ASSPWRQGGPFY
>TRBV6-5|TRBJ1-2
ASRQVIKSNYGYT
>TRBV7-2|TRBJ1-1
ASSPFPRGRTEAF
>TRBV18|TRBJ1-1
ASSPTGLNTEAF
>TRBV7-3|TRBJ2-1
ASSPSHVRGGSYNEQF
>TRBV5-1|TRBJ1-2
ASSLGAYGYT
>TRBV11-1|TRBJ2-7
ASSFGQIYEQY
>TRBV4-2|TRBJ2-1
ASSRSQTSGGAHEQF
>TRBV19|TRBJ1-6
ASSMNRGYNSPLH
>TRBV6-2/TRBV6-3|TRBJ2-7
ASSRTPGQGSYEQY
>TRBV7-2|TRBJ1-5
ASSLRGGDRNQPQH
>TRBV7-8|TRBJ1-2
ASSLSILRDRTNYGYT
>TRBV4-1|TRBJ2-1
ASSQGPSGQAYNEQF
>TRBV12-3/TRBV12-4|TRBJ1-2
ASSWAGGGGYT
>TRBV15|TRBJ1-1
ATSRGSGASTEAF
>TRBV27|TRBJ1-6
ASSRGTNNSPLH
>TRBV27|TRBJ1-2
ASSLSGINYGYT
>TRBV6-4|TRBJ2-7
ASSRDRDYEQY
>TRBV27|TRBJ1-5
ASSPTRGVGNQPQH
>TRBV5-1|TRBJ1-1
ASSLGPRAFGRGNAEAF
>TRBV9|TRBJ1-2
ASSVAKGGLVGYT
>TRBV11-3|TRBJ2-7
ASSSGTSQLRA
>TRBV7-7|TRBJ1-2
ASVDTGKRDREVRGYT
>TRBV5-6|TRBJ2-5
ASSPRQGPQETQY
>TRBV7-9|TRBJ2-7
ASSGQRGYEQY
>TRBV5-6|TRBJ2-2
ASNQIASGGRTGELF
>TRBV19|TRBJ2-7
ASSMTGAEQY